The TCR beta chain under discussion was sequenced for a study of Tregs in tolerant kidney transplant recipients. Overall study: Recipients received nonmyeloablative bone marrow transplants from related graft donors, with transient mixed chimerism.

With regard to this clone: No antigen is known for it. With the read ending 3 residues before the CDR3 end, the germline J gene is used to fill in that end.

Study-wide findings and caveats: Biological reproducibility was not directly addressed, but technical replication error appeared minimal. Tolerant patients' donor-specific Tregs expanded beyond overall Tregs, suggesting antigen-driven growth.

This CDR3 comprises 14 residues. V lost 5 bases, J lost 2 bases, and 1 base stayed unmatched. Germline lookup yields CDR1 ENHRY and CDR2 SYGVKD. Profiling relied on immunoSEQ multiplex PCR, and the TCRdb table lists in-frame clones only, not all of them. Here the sample table reports about 48,000 clones. The chain employs TRBV10-3 and TRBJ2-7, with TRBD2 matching 12 bases. This receptor was obtained from a human donor who received a combined kidney and bone marrow transplant. The specimen was CD4+ T cells from blood, collected before the transplant. The CDR3 DNA, read in part, is TGTGCCATCAGTAGACTAGCGGGAGCCTACGAG. Its translation is CAISRLAGAYE. Given in full, the CDR3 is CAISRLAGAYEQYF.